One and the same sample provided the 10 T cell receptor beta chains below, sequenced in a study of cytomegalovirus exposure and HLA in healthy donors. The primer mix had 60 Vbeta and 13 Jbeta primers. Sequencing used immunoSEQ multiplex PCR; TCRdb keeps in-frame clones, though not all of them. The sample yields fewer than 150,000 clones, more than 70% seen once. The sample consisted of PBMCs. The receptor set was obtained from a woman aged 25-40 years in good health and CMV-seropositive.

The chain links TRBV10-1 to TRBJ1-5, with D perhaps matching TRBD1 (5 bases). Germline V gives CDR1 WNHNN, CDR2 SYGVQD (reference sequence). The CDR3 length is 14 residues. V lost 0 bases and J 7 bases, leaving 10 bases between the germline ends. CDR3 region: CASSESGLGQPQHF. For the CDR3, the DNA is TGCGCCAGCAGTGAGTCGGGACTTGGACAGCCCCAGCATTTT.

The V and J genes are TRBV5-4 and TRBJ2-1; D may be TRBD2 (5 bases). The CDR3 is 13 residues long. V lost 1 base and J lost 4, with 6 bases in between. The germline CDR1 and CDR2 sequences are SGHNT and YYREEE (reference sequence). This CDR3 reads CASSLWRYNEQFF. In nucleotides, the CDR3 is TGTGCCAGCAGCTTGTGGAGGTACAATGAGCAGTTCTTC.

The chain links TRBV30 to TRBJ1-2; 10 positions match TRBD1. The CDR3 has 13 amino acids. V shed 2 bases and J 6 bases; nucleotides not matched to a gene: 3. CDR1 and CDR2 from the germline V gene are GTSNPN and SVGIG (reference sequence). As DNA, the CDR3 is TGTGCCTGGAGTACGGGACAGGGGAATGGCTACACCTTC. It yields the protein CAWSTGQGNGYTF.

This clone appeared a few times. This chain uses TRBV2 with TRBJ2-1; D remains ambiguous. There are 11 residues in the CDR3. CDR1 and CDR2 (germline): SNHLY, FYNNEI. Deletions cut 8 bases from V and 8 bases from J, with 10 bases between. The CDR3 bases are TGTGCCAGCGGCACCCACGATGAGCAGTTCTTC. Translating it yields CASGTHDEQFF.

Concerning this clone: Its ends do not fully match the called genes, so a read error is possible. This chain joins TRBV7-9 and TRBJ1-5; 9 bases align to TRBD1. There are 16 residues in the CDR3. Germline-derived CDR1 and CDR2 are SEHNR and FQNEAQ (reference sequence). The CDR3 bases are TGTTCCAGCAGCTCGGGGACAGGGTGGGGCGATCAGCCCCAGCATTTT. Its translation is CSSSSGTGWGDQPQHF.

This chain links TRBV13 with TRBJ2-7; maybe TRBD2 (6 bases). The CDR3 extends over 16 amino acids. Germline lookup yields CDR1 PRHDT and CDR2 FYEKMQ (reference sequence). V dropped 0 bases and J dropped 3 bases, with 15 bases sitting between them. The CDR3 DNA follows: TGTGCCAGCAGCTTAGGGTCGGGGGTCCCGTACTACGAGCAGTACTTC. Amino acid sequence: CASSLGSGVPYYEQYF.

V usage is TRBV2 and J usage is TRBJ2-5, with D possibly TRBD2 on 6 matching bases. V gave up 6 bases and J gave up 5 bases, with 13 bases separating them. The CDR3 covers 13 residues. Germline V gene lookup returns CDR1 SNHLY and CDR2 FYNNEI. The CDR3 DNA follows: TGTGCCAGCAGGCGGGGCTGGGGGGAGACCCAGTACTTC. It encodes CASRRGWGETQYF.

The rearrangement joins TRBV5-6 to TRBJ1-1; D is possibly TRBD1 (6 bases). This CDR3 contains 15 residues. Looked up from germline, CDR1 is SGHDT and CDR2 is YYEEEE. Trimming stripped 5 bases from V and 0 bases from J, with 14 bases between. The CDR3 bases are TGTGCCAGCAGTTCCGGGACATTAATGAACACTGAAGCTTTCTTT. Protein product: CASSSGTLMNTEAFF.

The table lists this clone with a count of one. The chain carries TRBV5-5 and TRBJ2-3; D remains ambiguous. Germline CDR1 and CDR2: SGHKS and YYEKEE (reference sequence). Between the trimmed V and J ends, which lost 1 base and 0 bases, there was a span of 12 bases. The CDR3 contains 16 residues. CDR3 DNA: TGTGCCAGCAGCTTGTGGAGACTTTCTAGCACAGATACGCAGTATTTT. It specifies CASSLWRLSSTDTQYF.

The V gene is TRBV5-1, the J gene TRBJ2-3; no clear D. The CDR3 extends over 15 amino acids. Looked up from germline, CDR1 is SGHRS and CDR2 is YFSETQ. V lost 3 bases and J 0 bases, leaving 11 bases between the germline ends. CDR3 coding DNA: TGCGCCAGCAGCTACCTCGAGTCTAGCACAGATACGCAGTATTTT. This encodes CASSYLESSTDTQYF.